This TCR beta chain was recovered during a study of OX40 agonist ivuxolimab in advanced cancers. General observations from the study: Relative to CD4+ cells, CD8+ T cells on average had more expanded clones.

This clone was found a few times. The antigen is unknown. Produced via immunoSEQ multiplex PCR; TCRdb's table is partial and in-frame only. The table has about 38,000 clones, roughly 80% seen once. V shed 6 bases, J shed 1 base, and the junction held 5 bases outside the gene matches. Germline CDR1 reads MNHNS; CDR2 reads SASEGT. The CDR3 runs to 15 residues. This receptor was taken from an adult with an advanced solid tumor such as melanoma, head and neck, liver or kidney cancer. This chain joins TRBV6-1 and TRBJ1-5; TRBD1 agrees at 8 bases. Sequenced here: CD4+ or CD8+ T cells sorted from blood, sampled in a trial of the OX40 agonist ivuxolimab. The CDR3 sequence is CASRAGQGSNQPQHF. The CDR3 DNA follows: TGTGCCAGCAGAGCCGGACAGGGCAGCAATCAGCCCCAGCATTTT.